The TCR beta chain under discussion was sequenced for a study of blood T cells in healthy people across ages. Primers used in a second PCR of roughly 7 to 12 cycles were a sample-barcoded 5' primer and a J-beta primer mix. CDR3-containing paired-end reads numbered at least 2.5 million in each sample. TCRdb redid the calling of the 5' RACE reads with MiXCR, one entry per CDR3 protein. This table holds over 300,000 distinct CDR3 sequences, about 49% found once. V lost 2 bases, J lost 4 bases, and 23 bases lay in between. The CDR3 has 19 residues. Germline CDR1 LGHDT, CDR2 YNNKEL (reference sequence). The gene calls are TRBV3-1 and TRBJ2-2; maybe TRBD2 (6 bases). Material for sequencing was blood. The receptor comes from a man between 60 and 75 years old in good health. This CDR3 reads CASSQFGGPGSLVTGELFF. Written as DNA, the CDR3 is TGTGCCAGCAGCCAATTCGGAGGGCCGGGCTCTTTGGTCACCGGGGAGCTGTTTTTT.